In its sample, the clone carrying this TCR beta chain was seen many times. Its matching antigen is unknown. The data are from a study of early T cells in non-severe SARS-CoV-2 infection. At the level of the study: It was bulk RNA from unsorted whole blood that was sequenced, and the chains were unpaired. Overall study results and limits: The study's VDJdb matching favored anti-spike CD8 responses and missed private and CD4 specificities.

Attached unique molecular identifiers marked individual cDNA molecules. One entry per CDR3 protein, called by TCRdb with MiXCR from the 5' RACE reads. The data show 36,000 or so distinct CDR3 sequences, roughly 4.2% seen once. The V gene end was trimmed by 4 bases and the J gene end by 5 bases; junction bases not matched to a gene: 4. The germline V gene has CDR1 LNHDA and CDR2 SQIVND (reference sequence). The CDR3 consists of 14 residues. The sample taken for sequencing was whole blood. The sequence derives from an adult who was a healthcare worker with PCR-confirmed SARS-CoV-2 infection or an uninfected control (not recorded which). The chain uses TRBV19 and TRBJ1-4, with 7 positions matching TRBD1. CDR3 loop: CASSNPGQNEKLFF. The CDR3 DNA sequence: TGTGCCAGTAGTAACCCGGGACAGAATGAAAAACTGTTTTTT.